This paragraph covers one T cell receptor (beta chain) sequence. CDR3 size: 15 residues. Germline CDR1 is LGHNA and CDR2 is YNFKEQ. V was cut by 0 bases and J by 5 bases, with 8 bases left in between. Assay used: immunoSEQ multiplex PCR; TCRdb lists only in-frame clones, some missing. The sample has 950,000 to 1,100,000 clones, around 74% seen once. The data belong to a study of shared clonotypes between healthy human individuals. This TCR came from a young man in good health. The specimen sequenced was memory CD4+ T cells sorted from blood. The subset denotes: CD45RA-negative fraction. The gene calls are TRBV4-2 and TRBJ1-6; the D is unclear. The CDR3 is CASSQDWENNSPLHF. DNA of the CDR3: TGTGCCAGCAGCCAAGATTGGGAAAATAATTCACCCCTCCACTTT.